What follows are 20 T cell receptor beta chains derived from one specimen sequenced in a study of T cells expressing NK-cell markers. For each CDR3 protein, TCRdb gives one entry from its re-call of the 5' RACE reads, without DNA. This sample contains roughly 390,000 distinct CDR3 sequences. Sample: blood T cells: a sorted CD56 or NKG2C T cell subset, CD4+ or CD8+ T cells, or bulk PBMC T cells (not recorded which). These receptor sequences come from a man between 18 and 69 years old in good health.

The chain links TRBV5-1 to TRBJ2-7; TCRdb names TRBD1, which stays unverified in the absence of DNA. Germline V gives CDR1 SGHRS, CDR2 YFSETQ. This CDR3 is 15 amino acids long. The chain's CDR3 is CASSYRNMDRDEQYF.

This chain links TRBV5-1 with TRBJ2-1; TCRdb picks TRBD2, but there is no DNA to check that call. The CDR3 is 17 amino acids. Germline loops: CDR1 SGHRS, CDR2 YFSETQ. The chain's CDR3 is CASRTSGDLRIGNEQFF.

V is TRBV6-5 and J is TRBJ2-7; TCRdb picks TRBD1, but there is no DNA to check that call. Germline CDR1 reads MNHEY; CDR2 reads SVGAGI. The CDR3 has 16 amino acids. CDR3 sequence: CASSTPGTGGSNEQYF.

The CDR3 sequence is CASSWTGSGEKLFF. V is TRBV5-5 and J is TRBJ1-4; lacking DNA, the TRBD1 call made by TCRdb goes unchecked. The germline V gene has CDR1 SGHKS and CDR2 YYEKEE (reference sequence). CDR3 length: 14 residues. Full variable domain (remainder filled in from reference TRBV5-5 and TRBJ1-4): DAGVTQSPTHLIKTRGQQVTLRCSPISGHKSVSWYQQVLGQGPQFIFQYYEKEERGRGNFPDRFSARQFPNYSSELNVNALLLGDSALYLCASSWTGSGEKLFFGSGTQLSVL.

The chain links TRBV20-1 to TRBJ2-7; checking the TCRdb D call of TRBD1 is not possible without DNA. The CDR3 runs to 14 residues. From germline, CDR1 is DFQATT and CDR2 SNEGSKA (reference sequence). The CDR3 spells CSARTLRTGAGQYF.

The rearrangement joins TRBV6-5 to TRBJ1-6; without DNA, the TCRdb call of TRBD1 cannot be checked. Germline values: CDR1 MNHEY, CDR2 SVGAGI. This CDR3 has 15 residues. CDR3 region: CASSSTGGYNSPLHF.

The CDR3 sequence: CASSLKTGRETQYF. The rearrangement uses TRBV5-4 and TRBJ2-5; TCRdb names TRBD1, which stays unverified in the absence of DNA. This CDR3 has 14 residues. Germline loops: CDR1 SGHNT, CDR2 YYREEE (reference sequence).

The genes are TRBV28 and TRBJ1-5; absent DNA, TCRdb's TRBD1 call cannot be checked. This CDR3 has 14 residues. Germline CDR1 reads MDHEN; CDR2 reads SYDVKM. The CDR3: CASRADRGGKPQHF.

This sequence joins TRBV10-3 and TRBJ1-6; absent DNA, TCRdb's TRBD1 call cannot be checked. This CDR3 has 16 residues. Germline loops: CDR1 ENHRY, CDR2 SYGVKD. This CDR3 is CAISEQQGRENSPLHF.

This chain uses TRBV7-2 with TRBJ2-5; the TRBD2 assignment by TCRdb is unverifiable without DNA. CDR3 length: 16 residues. Germline V gene sequence: CDR1 SGHTA, CDR2 FQGNSA. CDR3 amino acids: CASSWGLLAGVETQYF.

This rearrangement joins TRBV18 to TRBJ1-5; TCRdb outputs TRBD1, but without DNA this stays unchecked. Germline-derived CDR1 and CDR2 are KGHSH and LQKENI. The CDR3 is 17 residues long. CDR3 sequence reads: CASSAPAAQGANQPQHF.

The chain has TRBV5-4 and TRBJ2-2; with no DNA, the TCRdb D assignment of TRBD1 cannot be verified. CDR1 SGHNT and CDR2 YYREEE come from the germline V gene (reference sequence). This CDR3 has 17 amino acids. The chain's CDR3 is CASSLKEQGAYTGELFF.

V is TRBV12-3 or TRBV12-4 and J is TRBJ2-7; lacking DNA, the TRBD2 call made by TCRdb goes unchecked. This CDR3 has 17 amino acids. CDR3 sequence: CASSLAAGGVSLLEQYF.

The gene calls are TRBV20-1 and TRBJ2-3. The CDR3 is 13 residues long. Germline V gene sequence: CDR1 DFQATT, CDR2 SNEGSKA (reference sequence). CDR3 amino acids: CSARERFLYTQYF.

The genes are TRBV7-9 and TRBJ2-5; the D call from TCRdb, TRBD1, cannot be confirmed without DNA. CDR3 size: 14 residues. Germline CDR1 SEHNR, CDR2 FQNEAQ (reference sequence). The CDR3 spells CASSLRQNQETQYF.

The genes are TRBV28 and TRBJ2-7; the D call from TCRdb, TRBD2, cannot be confirmed without DNA. CDR1 and CDR2 (germline): MDHEN, SYDVKM. The CDR3 extends over 15 amino acids. The chain's CDR3 is CASSASIRDSRVQYF.

The gene calls are TRBV5-1 and TRBJ2-7; as DNA is missing, the TRBD1 call by TCRdb cannot be tested. CDR1 and CDR2 (germline): SGHRS, YFSETQ. The CDR3 has 16 amino acids. The CDR3 here is CASSLSTGQGIYEQYF. The complete variable domain, with remaining parts taken from reference TRBV5-1 and TRBJ2-7, reads KAGVTQTPRYLIKTRGQQVTLSCSPISGHRSVSWYQQTPGQGLQFLFEYFSETQRNKGNFPGRFSGRQFSNSRSEMNVSTLELGDSALYLCASSLSTGQGIYEQYFGPGTRLTVT.

This chain connects TRBV6-5 to TRBJ2-1; TCRdb returns TRBD1, unconfirmable since there is no DNA. The CDR3 is made up of 16 amino acids. Germline V gene data show CDR1 as MNHEY and CDR2 as SVGAGI. The CDR3 here is CASRRTGGGSYNEQFF.

The V call is TRBV20-1, the J call TRBJ1-2; the D call of TRBD1 rests on TCRdb alone, since no DNA is present to check it. This CDR3 comprises 13 residues. Germline CDR1 is DFQATT and CDR2 is SNEGSKA (reference sequence). CDR3 residues: CSATTQGAGGYTF.

The chain recombines TRBV6-1 with TRBJ2-1; TCRdb proposes TRBD2, but this gene call is untestable without DNA. This CDR3 is 16 amino acids long. Germline V gene lookup returns CDR1 MNHNS and CDR2 SASEGT. CDR3 amino acids: CASSGKTSGGANEQFF.